This TCR beta chain originates from a study of blood T cell repertoires in COVID-19. Study-level background: Whether acute or convalescent, the COVID-19 samples came from the United States, Italy and Spain. In each case, the material was cDNA or gDNA derived from T cells, B-cell-depleted T cells, or PBMCs.

The trim removed 3 bases at V and 3 bases at J, leaving 7 bases unmatched. The CDR3 extends over 16 amino acids. Germline loops: CDR1 SGHRS, CDR2 YFSETQ. How the authors handled the data: Reference gene primer amplification gave nucleated cell count estimates. Sequenced by immunoSEQ multiplex PCR; TCRdb stores in-frame clones only, minus some. V, J and clone size are those of that table, while D and trimming were read from the DNA. The sample holds about 190,000 clones, 75% to 90% seen once. This clone was observed a single time. The rearrangement joins TRBV5-1 to TRBJ2-1; the match to TRBD2 covers 9 bases. The sequence was collected from a man in his 70s with active or convalescent COVID-19. Sample: peripheral blood. CDR3 region: CASSSGGSGSYNEQFF. Here the CDR3 DNA reads TGCGCCAGCAGCTCGGGGGGTAGCGGGAGCTACAATGAGCAGTTCTTC.